Following are 9 T cell receptor beta chains from one sample sequenced in a study of Tregs in tolerant kidney transplant recipients. The assay was immunoSEQ multiplex PCR, and TCRdb's table has in-frame clones only and misses some. This table has about 46,000 clones, about 89% appearing once. The sample consisted of Tregs from blood. The receptor set was obtained from a human donor in good health.

This chain joins TRBV30 and TRBJ2-7; no clear D. Germline assignment: CDR1 GTSNPN and CDR2 SVGIG (reference sequence). V lost 2 bases to trimming and J lost 6 bases, with 14 bases between them. This CDR3 is 13 amino acids long. CDR3 residues: CAWSTFFTSEQYF. CDR3 sequence (DNA): TGTGCCTGGAGTACCTTTTTTACGTCCGAGCAGTACTTC.

The V and J genes are TRBV30 and TRBJ2-7; D not resolved. Germline CDR1 and CDR2: GTSNPN and SVGIG (reference sequence). Trimming removed 2 bases from V and 7 bases from J, with 12 bases in between. CDR3 length equals 12 residues. The CDR3 nucleotides are TGTGCCTGGAGTCCGAGTGCTGGTGAGCAGTACTTC. The encoded protein is CAWSPSAGEQYF.

The V call is TRBV15, the J call TRBJ1-6; a weak D match, TRBD1 (5 bases). The ends were cut back, 3 bases at V and 6 bases at J, with 12 bases in the middle. From germline, CDR1 is LNHNV and CDR2 YYDKDF (reference sequence). The CDR3 has 15 residues. This chain's CDR3 is CATSRAGTGNSPLHF. For the CDR3, the DNA is TGTGCCACCAGCAGGGCCGGGACGGGTAATTCACCCCTCCACTTT.

This clone has only one observation. This sample also contains other DNA sequences that code for the same CDR3. V is TRBV29-1 and J is TRBJ2-7; D call uncertain. Germline values: CDR1 SQVTM, CDR2 ANQGSEA. The CDR3 runs 12 residues. Trimming left V 6 bases short and J 4 bases short, with 13 bases between. The CDR3 bases are TGCAGCGTGCAGATCGTTGGGTACGAGCAGTACTTC. This sequence encodes CSVQIVGYEQYF.

This chain connects TRBV5-1 to TRBJ1-1; maybe TRBD1 (5 bases). CDR3 length: 14 residues. Looked up from germline, CDR1 is SGHRS and CDR2 is YFSETQ. Between the trimmed V and J ends, which lost 4 bases and 0 bases, there was a span of 10 bases. In DNA, the CDR3 is TGCGCCAGCAGCGACGGGGGGTTGAACACTGAAGCTTTCTTT. Amino acids: CASSDGGLNTEAFF. The variable domain in full, with the rest retrieved from reference TRBV5-1 and TRBJ1-1, is KAGVTQTPRYLIKTRGQQVTLSCSPISGHRSVSWYQQTPGQGLQFLFEYFSETQRNKGNFPGRFSGRQFSNSRSEMNVSTLELGDSALYLCASSDGGLNTEAFFGQGTRLTVV.

The V call is TRBV19, the J call TRBJ2-3; a possible D gene is TRBD2 (5 bases). V dropped 2 bases and J dropped 2 bases, with 14 bases sitting between them. This CDR3 has 16 amino acids. Germline assignment: CDR1 LNHDA and CDR2 SQIVND (reference sequence). The CDR3 DNA is TGTGCCAGTAGTATAAGCCTTGGACTGGACACAGATACGCAGTATTTT. It is translated as CASSISLGLDTDTQYF.

V gene TRBV5-1 combines with J gene TRBJ1-2; D is possibly TRBD1 (5 bases). CDR3 size: 16 residues. CDR1 is SGHRS, CDR2 YFSETQ, per germline. Trimming took off 4 bases at V and 3 bases at J, with 19 bases between the two ends. Here the CDR3 reads CASSDRDRFGDYGYTF. In nucleotides, the CDR3 is TGCGCCAGCAGCGACCGGGACCGCTTTGGGGACTATGGCTACACCTTC.

V usage is TRBV6-5 and J usage is TRBJ2-3; TRBD2 is a possible D gene (5 bases). Looked up from germline, CDR1 is MNHEY and CDR2 is SVGAGI. V lost 2 bases and J lost 0, with 6 bases in between. The CDR3 is 14 amino acids. The CDR3 nucleotides read TGTGCCAGCAGTTACGACTACAGCACAGATACGCAGTATTTT. It specifies CASSYDYSTDTQYF.

This sequence joins TRBV18 and TRBJ1-2; D is possibly TRBD1 (5 bases). V lost 2 bases and J 12 bases, leaving 19 bases between the germline ends. Per the germline V gene, CDR1 is KGHSH and CDR2 is LQKENI. The CDR3 consists of 14 residues. CDR3 protein: CASSPIGQGSSHTF. CDR3 bases: TGTGCCAGCTCACCAATAGGCCAGGGATCCTCCCACACCTTC.